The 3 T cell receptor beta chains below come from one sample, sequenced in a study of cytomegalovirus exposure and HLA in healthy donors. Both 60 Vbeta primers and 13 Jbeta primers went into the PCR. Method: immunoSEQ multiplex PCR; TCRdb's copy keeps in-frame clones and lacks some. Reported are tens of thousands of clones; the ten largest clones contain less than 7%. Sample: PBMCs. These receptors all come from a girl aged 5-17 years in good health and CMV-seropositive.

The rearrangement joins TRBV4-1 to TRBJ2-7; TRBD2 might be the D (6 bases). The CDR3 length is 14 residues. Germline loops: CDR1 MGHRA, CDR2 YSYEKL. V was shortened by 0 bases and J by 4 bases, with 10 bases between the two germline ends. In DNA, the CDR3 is TGCGCCAGCAGCCAAGATCTAGGGAGGTACGAGCAGTACGTC. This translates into CASSQDLGRYEQYV.

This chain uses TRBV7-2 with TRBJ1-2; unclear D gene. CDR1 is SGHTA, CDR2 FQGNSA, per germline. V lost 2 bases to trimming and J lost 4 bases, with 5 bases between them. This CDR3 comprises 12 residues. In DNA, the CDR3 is TGTGCCAGCAGCTTACCCCGCTATGGCTACACCTTC. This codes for CASSLPRYGYTF.

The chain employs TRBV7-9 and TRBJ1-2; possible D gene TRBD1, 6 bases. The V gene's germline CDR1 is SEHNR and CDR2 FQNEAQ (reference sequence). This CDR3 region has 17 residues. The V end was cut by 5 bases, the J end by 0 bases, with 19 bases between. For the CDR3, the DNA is TGTGCCAGCAGCCCGACAGGCGCGCTCTCTTCTAACTATGGCTACACCTTC. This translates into CASSPTGALSSNYGYTF.